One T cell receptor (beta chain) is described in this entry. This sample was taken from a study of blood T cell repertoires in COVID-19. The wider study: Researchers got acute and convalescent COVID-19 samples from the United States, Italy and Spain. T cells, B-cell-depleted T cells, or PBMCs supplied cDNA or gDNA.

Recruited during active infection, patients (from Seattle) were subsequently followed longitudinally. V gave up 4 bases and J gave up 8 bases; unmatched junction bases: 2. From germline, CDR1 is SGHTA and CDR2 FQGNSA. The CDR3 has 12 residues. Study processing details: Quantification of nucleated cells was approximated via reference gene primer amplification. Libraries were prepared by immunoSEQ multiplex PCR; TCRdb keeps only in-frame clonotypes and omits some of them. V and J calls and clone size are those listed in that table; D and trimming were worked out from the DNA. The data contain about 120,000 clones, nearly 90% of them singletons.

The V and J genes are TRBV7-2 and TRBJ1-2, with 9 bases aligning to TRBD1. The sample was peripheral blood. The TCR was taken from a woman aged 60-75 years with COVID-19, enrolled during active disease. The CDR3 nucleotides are TGTGCCAGCAGCTCACAGGGGGCGGGCTACACCTTC. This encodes CASSSQGAGYTF.